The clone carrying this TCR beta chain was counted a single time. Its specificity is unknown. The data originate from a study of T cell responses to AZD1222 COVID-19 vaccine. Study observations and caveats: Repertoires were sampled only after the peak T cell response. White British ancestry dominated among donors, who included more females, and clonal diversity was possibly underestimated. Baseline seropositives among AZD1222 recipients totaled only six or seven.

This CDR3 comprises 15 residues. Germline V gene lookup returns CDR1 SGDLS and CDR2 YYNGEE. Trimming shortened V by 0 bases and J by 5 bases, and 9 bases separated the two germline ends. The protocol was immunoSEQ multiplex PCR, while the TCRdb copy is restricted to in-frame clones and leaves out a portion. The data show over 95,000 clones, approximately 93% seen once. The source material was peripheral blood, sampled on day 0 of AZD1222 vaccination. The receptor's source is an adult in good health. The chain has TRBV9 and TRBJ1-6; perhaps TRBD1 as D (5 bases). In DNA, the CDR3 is TGTGCCAGCAGCGTAGGGGGAGGGGATAATTCACCCCTCCACTTT. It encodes CASSVGGGDNSPLHF.